One sample yielded the 25 T cell receptor beta chains listed below, sequenced in a study of CD8+CD57+ T cells in acquired aplastic anemia. CDR3 and TCR beta VDJ profiling relied on a genomic DNA template. In TCRdb, the reads were re-called with MiXCR into one record per CDR3 protein. The data show about 220,000 distinct CDR3 sequences, approximately 35% seen once. The sample taken for sequencing was sorted CD4+, CD8+, or CD8+CD57+ T cells (not recorded which) from PBMCs. Receptors were obtained from a human donor in good health, serving as a control.

This clonotype was recorded at least ten times. This sequence joins TRBV9 and TRBJ2-1; D is possibly TRBD2 (5 bases). Looked up from germline, CDR1 is SGDLS and CDR2 is YYNGEE. Trimming cost V 4 bases and J 15 bases, with 20 bases left between them. The CDR3 spans 13 residues. CDR3 bases: TGTGCCAGCAGCCCAAGAGGGTTGGGAAGGTTGTTCTTC. It codes for CASSPRGLGRLFF. Variable domain in full (rest from reference TRBV9 and TRBJ2-1): DSGVTQTPKHLITATGQRVTLRCSPRSGDLSVYWYQQSLDQGLQFLIQYYNGEERAKGNILERFSAQQFPDLHSELNLSSLELGDSALYFCASSPRGLGRLFFGPGTRLTVL.

In this sample, this clonotype turned up a few times. This sequence joins TRBV24-1 and TRBJ1-1; D is unresolved. Per germline, CDR1 KGHDR and CDR2 SFDVKD. Trimming removed 11 bases from V and 1 base from J, with 13 bases in between. The CDR3 is made up of 13 amino acids. The CDR3 loop is CASQKSPNTEAFF. Written as DNA, the CDR3 is TGTGCCAGCCAAAAGTCGCCGAACACTGAAGCTTTCTTT.

This clonotype was detected ten times or more. The chain couples TRBV10-2 to TRBJ2-1; 9 bases fit TRBD2. Germline V gives CDR1 WSHSY, CDR2 SAAADI. The CDR3 runs 17 residues. With 0 bases clipped from V and 8 bases from J, the junction kept 11 bases outside the gene matches. CDR3 amino acids: CASSESGLAGRSDEQFF. CDR3 bases: TGCGCCAGCAGTGAGTCGGGCCTAGCGGGGCGCTCGGATGAGCAGTTCTTC.

The J gene is TRBJ2-5, the V gene TRBV24-1; D possibly uses TRBD1 or TRBD2 (6 bases each). Trimming pared 2 bases from V and 5 bases from J, leaving 14 bases between. The CDR3 sequence is 15 residues long. CDR1 and CDR2 from the germline V gene are KGHDR and SFDVKD. The CDR3 DNA reads TGTGCCACCAGTGATTCCGGGGGCGCGGGGGAGACCCAGTACTTC. Protein: CATSDSGGAGETQYF.

On this clonotype itself: A junction boundary mismatches the germline segment, possibly from a read error. The CDR3 reads CASSYQYNEQFF. CDR3 coding DNA: TGTGCCAGCAGTTACCAATACAATGAGCAGTTCTTC. The rearrangement uses TRBV24-1 and TRBJ2-1; the D is unclear. CDR1 is KGHDR and CDR2 is SFDVKD in the germline V gene. The CDR3 length is 12 residues.

The V call is TRBV24-1, the J call TRBJ1-2; D is uncertain. The V and J ends lost 4 bases and 4 bases respectively, with 9 bases between them. Looked up from germline, CDR1 is KGHDR and CDR2 is SFDVKD. CDR3 length: 13 residues. DNA for the CDR3: TGTGCCACCAGTGACCCCCAGTTCTATGGCTACACCTTC. Its translation is CATSDPQFYGYTF.

This chain joins TRBV30 and TRBJ2-7; TRBD2 aligns across 10 bases. Germline V gene sequence: CDR1 GTSNPN, CDR2 SVGIG (reference sequence). The CDR3 extends over 14 amino acids. The trim removed 5 bases at V and 2 bases at J, leaving 6 bases unmatched. CDR3 bases: TGTGCCTGGGCCGCTAGCGGGAGCCCCTACGAGCAGTACTTC. The encoded protein is CAWAASGSPYEQYF.

V is TRBV30 and J is TRBJ1-1; D unresolved. Trimming shortened V by 4 bases and J by 1 base, and 10 bases separated the two germline ends. The germline gives CDR1 GTSNPN, CDR2 SVGIG (reference sequence). The CDR3 is 13 residues long. Here the CDR3 DNA reads TGTGCCTGGACGGTGGGCCCGAACACTGAAGCTTTCTTT. Translated: CAWTVGPNTEAFF.

This chain links TRBV2 with TRBJ2-7; maybe TRBD1 (5 bases). The CDR3 loop spans 18 amino acids. V shed 0 bases and J shed 5 bases, with 23 bases lying between them. Germline CDR1 is SNHLY and CDR2 is FYNNEI. DNA for the CDR3: TGTGCCAGCAGTGAAGCGCCCCCGGTACTCAGGGTAATGGACGAGCAGTACTTC. Translation: CASSEAPPVLRVMDEQYF.

The CDR3 DNA sequence: TGTGCCAGCAGCTTACAGGGGGCGCACGCCGGGGAGCTGTTTTTT. Translated: CASSLQGAHAGELFF. This chain links TRBV19 with TRBJ2-2; 9 positions match TRBD1. Germline CDR1 LNHDA, CDR2 SQIVND (reference sequence). This CDR3 is 15 amino acids long. V gave up 9 bases and J gave up 6 bases; unmatched junction bases: 11. The entire variable domain, with the rest obtained from reference TRBV19 and TRBJ2-2, is as follows: DGGITQSPKYLFRKEGQNVTLSCEQNLNHDAMYWYRQDPGQGLRLIYYSQIVNDFQKGDIAEGYSVSREKKESFPLTVTSAQKNPTAFYLCASSLQGAHAGELFFGEGSRLTVL.

This sequence joins TRBV7-9 and TRBJ1-2, with D unclear. Deletions cut 3 bases from V and 2 bases from J, with 7 bases between. CDR3 length equals 13 residues. The germline gives CDR1 SEHNR, CDR2 FQNEAQ (reference sequence). CDR3 DNA sequence: TGTGCCAGCAGCTTTAACTCGAACTATGGCTACACCTTC. Protein: CASSFNSNYGYTF. Drawing the rest from reference TRBV7-9 and TRBJ1-2, the complete variable domain is DTGVSQNPRHKITKRGQNVTFRCDPISEHNRLYWYRQTLGQGPEFLTYFQNEAQLEKSRLLSDRFSAERPKGSFSTLEIQRTEQGDSAMYLCASSFNSNYGYTFGSGTRLTVV.

This clonotype was seen ten or more times. The J gene is TRBJ1-6, the V gene TRBV2, with D unclear. This CDR3 is 16 amino acids long. Trimming cost V 3 bases and J 4 bases, with 13 bases left between them. Looked up from germline, CDR1 is SNHLY and CDR2 is FYNNEI. The CDR3 nucleotides are TGTGCCAGCAGTGATCGACTCAGGCCGTATAATTCACCCCTCCACTTT. This codes for CASSDRLRPYNSPLHF.

The chain uses TRBV5-1 and TRBJ2-5; D assignment may be TRBD1 or TRBD2 (5 bases each). Deletions cut 6 bases from V and 1 base from J, with 13 bases between. The CDR3 runs to 14 residues. Looked up from germline, CDR1 is SGHRS and CDR2 is YFSETQ. CDR3 loop: CASKIGAFQETQYF. DNA of the CDR3: TGCGCCAGCAAGATCGGGGCGTTCCAAGAGACCCAGTACTTC.

In this sample, this clonotype turned up many times. One end of the junction does not line up with germline, which may come from a read error. The chain couples TRBV7-9 to TRBJ1-1; D ambiguous. The CDR3 is 13 residues long. Germline-derived CDR1 and CDR2 are SEHNR and FQNEAQ (reference sequence). This chain's CDR3 is CASSLEANTETFF. The CDR3 DNA follows: TGTGCCAGCAGCTTAGAGGCGAACACTGAAACTTTCTTT.

This clonotype came up a few times. The chain links TRBV9 to TRBJ2-7, with a possible D match to TRBD2 (5 bases). V gave up 4 bases and J gave up 2 bases, with 16 bases separating them. Germline values: CDR1 SGDLS, CDR2 YYNGEE. The CDR3 is made up of 15 amino acids. The CDR3 is CASSPPEGTTYEQYF. CDR3 nucleotides: TGTGCCAGCAGCCCTCCCGAGGGTACTACCTACGAGCAGTACTTC. Based on the CDR3 plus reference TRBV9 and TRBJ2-7, the full variable domain is DSGVTQTPKHLITATGQRVTLRCSPRSGDLSVYWYQQSLDQGLQFLIQYYNGEERAKGNILERFSAQQFPDLHSELNLSSLELGDSALYFCASSPPEGTTYEQYFGPGTRLTVT.

V usage is TRBV29-1 and J usage is TRBJ1-1; TRBD1 matches 7 bases. This CDR3 has 14 residues. Germline V lookup: CDR1 SQVTM, CDR2 ANQGSEA. V lost 0 bases to trimming and J lost 2 bases; unmatched junction nucleotides: 3. The CDR3 is CSVEDRDSNTEAFF. The CDR3 DNA reads TGCAGCGTTGAAGATCGGGACAGTAACACTGAAGCTTTCTTT.

Comment on this clonotype: Just one base apart from a much larger clone, this may be a read error. The chain has TRBV20-1 and TRBJ1-2, with 8 positions matching TRBD1. The CDR3 loop spans 15 amino acids. Germline V gives CDR1 DFQATT, CDR2 SNEGSKA (reference sequence). V gave up 3 bases and J gave up 6 bases; unmatched junction bases: 12. CDR3 residues: CSARGGRQGSHGYTF. In nucleotides, the CDR3 is TGCAGTGCTAGGGGGGGGAGACAGGGGAGCCATGGCTACACCTTC.

This clonotype has at least ten counts. V usage is TRBV7-2 and J usage is TRBJ1-1; D gene unclear. Trimming took 2 bases from V and 1 from J, leaving 8 bases between them. The CDR3 runs 14 residues. Per the germline V gene, CDR1 is SGHTA and CDR2 is FQGNSA. The CDR3 is CASSLYGRNTEAFF. The CDR3, as DNA: TGTGCCAGCAGCTTATATGGACGGAACACTGAAGCTTTCTTT.

The rearrangement uses TRBV30 and TRBJ2-7; D may be TRBD2 (5 bases). This CDR3 has 14 amino acids. Trimming took 5 bases from V and 6 from J, leaving 20 bases between them. Germline V CDR1 and CDR2: GTSNPN, SVGIG (reference sequence). The CDR3 reads CAWRQHSAGVEQYF. CDR3 nucleotide sequence: TGTGCCTGGCGCCAACACTCCGCCGGGGTCGAGCAGTACTTC.

This clonotype was seen ten or more times. V usage is TRBV2 and J usage is TRBJ2-4; D may be TRBD1 or TRBD2 (5 bases each). Germline V lookup: CDR1 SNHLY, CDR2 FYNNEI. This CDR3 has 15 amino acids. Trimming shortened V by 6 bases and J by 0 bases, and 12 bases separated the two germline ends. The CDR3 sequence: CASSGDGLAKNIQYF. In DNA form, the CDR3 reads TGTGCCAGCAGCGGGGACGGATTAGCCAAAAACATTCAGTACTTC.

This clonotype has only a few counts. The rearrangement links TRBV11-2 to TRBJ2-1; a weak D match, TRBD2 (5 bases). CDR3 size: 16 residues. V was trimmed by 3 bases and J by 1 base, leaving 13 bases between them. Germline lookup yields CDR1 SGHAT and CDR2 FQNNGV. The CDR3 loop is CASSFGRTGSYNEQFF. The DNA of the CDR3 is TGTGCCAGCAGCTTTGGACGGACTGGGTCCTACAATGAGCAGTTCTTC.

Of note for this clonotype: A much more abundant neighbour one base away suggests this may be a read error. This chain links TRBV5-1 with TRBJ2-7; either TRBD1 or TRBD2 may fit D (5 bases each). The DNA end is more similar to TRBJ2-1, so the J call may be wrong. The CDR3 is 14 residues long. Per the germline V gene, CDR1 is SGHRS and CDR2 is YFSETQ. The CDR3 DNA sequence: TGCGCCAGCAGCTTGGAGGTCCCCGGGGACGAGCAGTTCTTC. Translation: CASSLEVPGDEQFF.

This clonotype was recorded at least ten times. The V call is TRBV12-3 or TRBV12-4, the J call TRBJ2-1, with 11 bases matching TRBD2. V shed 5 bases and J 4 bases; nucleotides not matched to a gene: 7. This CDR3 comprises 16 residues. The CDR3 spells CASSPKTSGMYNEQFF. The CDR3 DNA reads TGTGCCAGCAGTCCAAAGACTAGCGGGATGTACAATGAGCAGTTCTTC.

This clonotype has just a few counts. The chain couples TRBV9 to TRBJ2-1; TRBD2 matches at 7 bases. V gave up 3 bases and J gave up 6 bases; unmatched junction bases: 9. Germline-derived CDR1 and CDR2 are SGDLS and YYNGEE. This CDR3 region has 15 residues. CDR3 amino acids: CASSARGGSSNEQFF. In DNA, the CDR3 is TGTGCCAGCAGCGCCCGCGGCGGGAGTAGCAATGAGCAGTTCTTC.

The J gene is TRBJ1-1, the V gene TRBV4-1; D not resolved. In germline, CDR1 is MGHRA, CDR2 YSYEKL. The germline V and J ends were trimmed by 4 bases and 1 base, with 16 bases remaining between them. The CDR3 sequence is 16 residues long. CDR3: CASSRGLQLPNTEAFF. The CDR3 bases are TGCGCCAGCAGCCGCGGCTTGCAACTACCGAACACTGAAGCTTTCTTT.